This record concerns one TCR beta chain sequence. Its antigen is unidentified. The PCR contained 60 Vbeta and 13 Jbeta primers. The data were produced by immunoSEQ multiplex PCR, yet TCRdb's version contains in-frame clones alone and is incomplete. This sample yields approximately 95,000 clones, of which 78% are seen a single time; roughly 4.3% belongs to the top ten. This sample was taken from a study of cytomegalovirus exposure and HLA in healthy donors. Study context: Earlier, 150 million to 200 million T cells were analyzed, and some 120 million unique TCR beta sequences were found among them. Study conclusions and caveats: The study put about 180 TCR beta chains on its list as cytomegalovirus-associated. Across donors, presence/absence analyses took sequencing depth to be roughly uniform. In vitro testing confirmed three CMV-associated chains as specific for CMV antigens.

The CDR3 covers 16 residues. Deletions cut 0 bases from V and 2 bases from J, with 12 bases between. CDR1 is SGHDT and CDR2 is YYEEEE in the germline V gene. The J gene is TRBJ1-5, the V gene TRBV5-6, with D possibly matching TRBD1 (6 bases). Sequenced: PBMCs. The sequence derives from a woman aged 40 to 50 in good health and CMV-seropositive. The CDR3 DNA reads TGTGCCAGCAGCTTGGAAAGGGGGGGTGGCAATCAGCCCCAGCATTTT. Translated: CASSLERGGGNQPQHF.